Below are 4 T cell receptor beta chains sequenced from a single sample in a study of blood T cell repertoires in COVID-19. Sequencing was performed with immunoSEQ multiplex PCR; in TCRdb, only in-frame clones are kept and a portion is missing. The sample carries fewer than 120,000 clones, approximately 90% recorded once. The sequenced sample was peripheral blood. All receptors derive from a woman in her forties or fifties with acute or convalescent COVID-19.

The gene calls are TRBV7-2 and TRBJ2-1; 14 bases line up with TRBD2. CDR1 and CDR2 from the germline V gene are SGHTA and FQGNSA. The CDR3 runs 15 residues. Losses at the gene ends were 4 bases for V and 9 bases for J; bases not matched to a gene: 5. The CDR3 bases are TGTGCCAGCAGCTACCGGACTAGCGGGAGGTTTGAGCAGTTCTTC. It is translated as CASSYRTSGRFEQFF.

This chain connects TRBV28 to TRBJ1-4; 9 bases align to TRBD1. The CDR3 consists of 14 residues. Germline assignment: CDR1 MDHEN and CDR2 SYDVKM. With V trimmed by 5 bases and J by 10 bases, 8 bases remained unmatched. The chain's CDR3 is CASSQGTGNRKLFF. For the CDR3, the DNA is TGTGCCAGCAGTCAAGGGACAGGGAATCGAAAACTGTTTTTT.

The CDR3 sequence: CASSGQMGRDEQYF. In DNA form, the CDR3 reads TGTGCCAGCTCAGGACAGATGGGCCGGGACGAGCAGTACTTC. The chain joins TRBV18 to TRBJ2-7, with TRBD1 as a possible D gene (6 bases). Germline V gene lookup returns CDR1 KGHSH and CDR2 LQKENI. The CDR3 covers 14 residues. Trimming cost V 5 bases and J 5 bases, with 16 bases left between them. Full variable domain (missing parts from reference TRBV18 and TRBJ2-7): NAGVMQNPRHLVRRRGQEARLRCSPMKGHSHVYWYRQLPEEGLKFMVYLQKENIIDESGMPKERFSAEFPKEGPSILRIQQVVRGDSAAYFCASSGQMGRDEQYFGPGTRLTVT.

The J gene is TRBJ2-7, the V gene TRBV3-1 (or the pseudogene TRBV3-2); TRBD1 matches at 8 bases. There are 14 residues in the CDR3. Trimming cost V 1 base and J 2 bases; bases outside gene matches: 1. The germline V gene has CDR1 LGHDT and CDR2 YNNKEL (reference sequence). The CDR3 nucleotides read TGTGCCAGCAGCCAAGTGGACAGGGCCTACGAGCAGTACTTC. Translation: CASSQVDRAYEQYF.